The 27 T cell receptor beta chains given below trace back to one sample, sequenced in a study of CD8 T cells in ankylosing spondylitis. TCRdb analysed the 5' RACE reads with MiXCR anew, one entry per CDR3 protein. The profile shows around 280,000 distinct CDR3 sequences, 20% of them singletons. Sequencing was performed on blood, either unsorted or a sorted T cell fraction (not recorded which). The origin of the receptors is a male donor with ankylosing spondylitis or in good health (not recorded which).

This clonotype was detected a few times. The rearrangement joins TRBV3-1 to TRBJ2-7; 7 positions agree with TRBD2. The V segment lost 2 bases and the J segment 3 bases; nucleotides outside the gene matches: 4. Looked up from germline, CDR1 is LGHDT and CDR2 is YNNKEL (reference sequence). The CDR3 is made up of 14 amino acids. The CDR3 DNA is TGTGCCAGCAGCCAAAGGACTAGTAACTACGAGCAGTACGTC. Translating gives CASSQRTSNYEQYV.

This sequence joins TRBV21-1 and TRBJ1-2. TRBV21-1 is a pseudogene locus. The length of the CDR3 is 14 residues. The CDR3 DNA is TGTGCCAGCAGCAAGACACCTGAGGGCTATGGCTACACCTTC. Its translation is CASSKTPEGYGYTF.

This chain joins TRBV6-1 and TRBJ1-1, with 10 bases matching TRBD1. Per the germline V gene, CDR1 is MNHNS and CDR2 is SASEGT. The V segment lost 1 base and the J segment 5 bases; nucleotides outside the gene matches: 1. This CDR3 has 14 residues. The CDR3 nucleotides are TGTGCCAGCAGTGAAGGGACAGGGGGAACTGAAGCTTTCTTT. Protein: CASSEGTGGTEAFF.

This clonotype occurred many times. DNA of the CDR3: TGTGCCAGCAGTGGACAGGGGAAAGGCTACACCTTC. Translated: CASSGQGKGYTF. The V and J genes are TRBV6-5 and TRBJ1-2, with 9 bases fitting TRBD1. The CDR3 loop spans 12 amino acids. CDR1 MNHEY and CDR2 SVGAGI come from the germline V gene. V was clipped by 5 bases and J by 8 bases; unmatched bases: 3.

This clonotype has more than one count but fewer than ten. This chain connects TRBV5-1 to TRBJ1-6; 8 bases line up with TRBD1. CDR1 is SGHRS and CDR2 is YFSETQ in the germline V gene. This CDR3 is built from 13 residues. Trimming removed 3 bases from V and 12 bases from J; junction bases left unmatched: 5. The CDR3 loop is CASSWTGREPLHF. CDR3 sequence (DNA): TGCGCCAGCAGCTGGACAGGGAGGGAACCCCTCCACTTT.

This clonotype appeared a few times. The CDR3 protein is CASSLRSATDTQYF. Written as DNA, the CDR3 is TGCGCCAGCAGCTTGAGGTCGGCCACAGATACGCAGTATTTT. The chain uses TRBV5-1 and TRBJ2-3, with D unresolved. The CDR3 has 14 amino acids. Germline CDR1 SGHRS, CDR2 YFSETQ. V was shortened by 1 base and J by 2 bases, with 8 bases between the two germline ends.

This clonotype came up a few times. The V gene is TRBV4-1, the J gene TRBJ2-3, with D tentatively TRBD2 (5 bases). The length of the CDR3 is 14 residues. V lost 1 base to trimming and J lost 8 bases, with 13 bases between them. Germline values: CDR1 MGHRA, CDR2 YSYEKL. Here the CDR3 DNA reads TGCGCCAGCAGCCAAGTGGAAGACGAGGGTACGCAGTATTTT. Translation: CASSQVEDEGTQYF.

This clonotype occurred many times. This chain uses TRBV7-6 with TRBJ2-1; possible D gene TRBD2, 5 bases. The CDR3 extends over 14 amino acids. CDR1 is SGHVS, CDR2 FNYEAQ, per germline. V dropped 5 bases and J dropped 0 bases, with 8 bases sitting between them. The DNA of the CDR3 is TGTGCCAGCAGCCCGGGGAGCTCCTACAATGAGCAGTTCTTC. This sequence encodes CASSPGSSYNEQFF. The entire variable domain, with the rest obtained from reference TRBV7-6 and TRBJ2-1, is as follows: GAGVSQSPRYKVTKRGQDVALRCDPISGHVSLYWYRQALGQGPEFLTYFNYEAQQDKSGLPNDRFSAERPEGSISTLTIQRTEQRDSAMYRCASSPGSSYNEQFFGPGTRLTVL.

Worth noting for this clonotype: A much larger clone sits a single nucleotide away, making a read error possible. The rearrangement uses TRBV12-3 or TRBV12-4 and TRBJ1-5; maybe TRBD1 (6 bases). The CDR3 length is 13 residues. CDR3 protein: CASSRQVVGPEHF. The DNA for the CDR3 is TGTGCCAGCAGTCGACAGGTTGTGGGGCCCGAGCATTTT.

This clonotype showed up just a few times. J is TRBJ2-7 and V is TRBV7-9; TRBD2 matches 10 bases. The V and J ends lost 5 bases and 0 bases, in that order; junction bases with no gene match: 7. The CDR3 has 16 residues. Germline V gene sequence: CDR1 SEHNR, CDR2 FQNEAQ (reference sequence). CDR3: CASSKSGLASSYEQYV. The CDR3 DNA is TGTGCCAGCAGCAAGTCGGGACTAGCGAGCTCCTACGAGCAGTACGTC.

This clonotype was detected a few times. In nucleotides, the CDR3 is TGTGCCAGCAGGTCCGGGACAAGTAATTCACCCCTCCACTTT. It encodes CASRSGTSNSPLHF. This chain connects TRBV12-3 or TRBV12-4 to TRBJ1-6; possible D gene TRBD1, 6 bases. V gave up 6 bases and J gave up 6 bases, with 12 bases separating them. This CDR3 is built from 14 residues.

The CDR3 sequence: CASGGASGEKLFF. For the CDR3, the DNA is TGTGCCAGCGGGGGGGCGAGCGGTGAAAAACTGTTTTTT. The chain recombines TRBV6-6 with TRBJ1-4, with a weak D call TRBD1 (6 bases). Germline V gene sequence: CDR1 MNHNY, CDR2 SVGAGI (reference sequence). CDR3 length: 13 amino acids. V lost 8 bases to trimming and J lost 7 bases, with 14 bases between them.

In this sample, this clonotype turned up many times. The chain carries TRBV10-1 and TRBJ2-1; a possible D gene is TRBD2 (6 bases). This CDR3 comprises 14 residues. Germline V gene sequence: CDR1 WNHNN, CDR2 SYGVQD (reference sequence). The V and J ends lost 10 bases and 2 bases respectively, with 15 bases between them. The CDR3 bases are TGCGCCAAGGGACTCCATGTACCCTACAATGAGCAGTTCTTC. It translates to CAKGLHVPYNEQFF.

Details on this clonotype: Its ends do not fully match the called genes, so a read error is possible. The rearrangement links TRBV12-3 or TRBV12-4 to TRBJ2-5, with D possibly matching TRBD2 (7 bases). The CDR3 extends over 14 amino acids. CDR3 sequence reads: CASSFGGPQGTQYF. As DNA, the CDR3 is TGTGCCAGCAGTTTCGGGGGGCCGCAAGGGACCCAGTACTTC.

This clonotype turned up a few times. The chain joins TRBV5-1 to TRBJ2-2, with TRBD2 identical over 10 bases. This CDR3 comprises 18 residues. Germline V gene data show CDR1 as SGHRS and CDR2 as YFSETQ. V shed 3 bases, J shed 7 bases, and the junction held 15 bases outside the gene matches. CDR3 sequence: CASSSRIERGGLGGELFF. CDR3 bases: TGCGCCAGCAGCTCTCGAATTGAGCGGGGGGGTCTCGGCGGGGAGCTGTTTTTT.

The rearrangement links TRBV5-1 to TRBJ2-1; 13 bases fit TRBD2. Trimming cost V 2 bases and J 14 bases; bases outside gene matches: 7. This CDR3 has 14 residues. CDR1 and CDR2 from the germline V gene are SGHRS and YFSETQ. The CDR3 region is CASSFRLAGGFEFF. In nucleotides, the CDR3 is TGCGCCAGCAGCTTCCGACTAGCGGGAGGTTTCGAGTTCTTC.

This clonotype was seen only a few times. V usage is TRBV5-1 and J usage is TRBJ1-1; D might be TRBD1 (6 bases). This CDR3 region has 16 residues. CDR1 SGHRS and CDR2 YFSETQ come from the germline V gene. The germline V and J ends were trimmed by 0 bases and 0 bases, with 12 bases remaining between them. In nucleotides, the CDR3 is TGCGCCAGCAGCTTGGGGCCGGCAGGGGTGAACACTGAAGCTTTCTTT. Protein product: CASSLGPAGVNTEAFF.

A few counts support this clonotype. CDR3 loop: CASSLNEGVRETQYF. CDR3 DNA sequence: TGTGCCAGCAGCTTAAATGAGGGAGTGCGGGAGACCCAGTACTTC. The V and J genes are TRBV7-6 and TRBJ2-5; D is perhaps TRBD2 (5 bases). The germline V and J ends were trimmed by 2 bases and 5 bases, with 15 bases remaining between them. CDR3 length equals 15 residues. Germline V gene sequence: CDR1 SGHVS, CDR2 FNYEAQ.

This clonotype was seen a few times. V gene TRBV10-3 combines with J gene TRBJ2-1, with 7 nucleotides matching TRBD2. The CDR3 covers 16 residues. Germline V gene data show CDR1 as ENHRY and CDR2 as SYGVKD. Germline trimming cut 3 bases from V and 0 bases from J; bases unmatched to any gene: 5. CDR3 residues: CAISDLADNSYNEQFF. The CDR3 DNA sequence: TGTGCCATCAGTGACCTAGCGGACAACTCCTACAATGAGCAGTTCTTC.

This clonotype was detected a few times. The CDR3 here is CASRPGTGELFF. Written as DNA, the CDR3 is TGTGCCAGCAGACCAGGCACCGGGGAGCTGTTTTTT. V usage is TRBV11-2 and J usage is TRBJ2-2; D is unclear. The V end lost 6 bases, the J end lost 4 bases, and 6 bases lay between the germline ends. Germline V gene sequence: CDR1 SGHAT, CDR2 FQNNGV. The length of the CDR3 is 12 residues.

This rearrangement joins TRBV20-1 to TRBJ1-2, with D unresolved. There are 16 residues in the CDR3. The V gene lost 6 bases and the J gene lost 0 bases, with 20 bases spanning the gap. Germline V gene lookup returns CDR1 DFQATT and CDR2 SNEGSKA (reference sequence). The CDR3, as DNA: TGCAGTGCGAATATGGGGTCCCATAGTTCTAACTATGGCTACACCTTC. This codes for CSANMGSHSSNYGYTF.

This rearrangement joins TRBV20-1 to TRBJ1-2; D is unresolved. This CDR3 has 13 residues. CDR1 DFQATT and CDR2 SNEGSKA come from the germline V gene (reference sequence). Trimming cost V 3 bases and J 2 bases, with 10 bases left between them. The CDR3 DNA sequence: TGCAGTGCTAGTCTTCCCCGGAACTATGGCTACACCTTC. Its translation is CSASLPRNYGYTF.

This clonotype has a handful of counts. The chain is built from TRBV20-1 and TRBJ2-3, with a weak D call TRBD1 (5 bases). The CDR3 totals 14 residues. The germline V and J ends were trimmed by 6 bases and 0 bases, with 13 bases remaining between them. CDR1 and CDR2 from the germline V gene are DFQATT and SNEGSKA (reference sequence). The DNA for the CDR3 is TGCAGTGCCCCAGGGATAGCTAGCACAGATACGCAGTATTTT. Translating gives CSAPGIASTDTQYF.

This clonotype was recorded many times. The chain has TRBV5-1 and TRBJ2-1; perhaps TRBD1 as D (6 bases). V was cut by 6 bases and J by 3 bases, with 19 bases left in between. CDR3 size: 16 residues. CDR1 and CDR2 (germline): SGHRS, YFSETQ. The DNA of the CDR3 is TGCGCCAGCACAGATCGCCCAGGGGTGGACTACAATGAGCAGTTCTTC. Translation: CASTDRPGVDYNEQFF.

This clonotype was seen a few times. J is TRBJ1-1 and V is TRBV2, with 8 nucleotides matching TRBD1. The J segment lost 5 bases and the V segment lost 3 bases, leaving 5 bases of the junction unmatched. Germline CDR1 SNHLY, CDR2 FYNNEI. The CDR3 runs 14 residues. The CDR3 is CASSDRGLGTEAFF. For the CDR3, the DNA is TGTGCCAGCAGTGACAGGGGGCTGGGAACTGAAGCTTTCTTT.

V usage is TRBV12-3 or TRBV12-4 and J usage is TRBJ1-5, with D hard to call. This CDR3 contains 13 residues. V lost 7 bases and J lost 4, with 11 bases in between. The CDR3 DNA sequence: TGTGCCAGCATCGCGGACGGGAATCAGCCCCAGCATTTT. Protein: CASIADGNQPQHF.

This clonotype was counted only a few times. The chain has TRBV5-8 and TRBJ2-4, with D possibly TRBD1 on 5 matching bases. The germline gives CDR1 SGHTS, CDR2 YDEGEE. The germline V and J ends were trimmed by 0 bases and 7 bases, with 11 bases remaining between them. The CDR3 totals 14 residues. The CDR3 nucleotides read TGTGCCAGCAGCTTGGGGGGCCTTCGGAACATTCAGTACTTC. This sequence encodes CASSLGGLRNIQYF. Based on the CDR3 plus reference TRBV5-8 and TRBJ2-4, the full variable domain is EAGVTQSPTHLIKTRGQQATLRCSPISGHTSVYWYQQALGLGLQFLLWYDEGEERNRGNFPPRFSGRQFPNYSSELNVNALELEDSALYLCASSLGGLRNIQYFGAGTRLSVL.